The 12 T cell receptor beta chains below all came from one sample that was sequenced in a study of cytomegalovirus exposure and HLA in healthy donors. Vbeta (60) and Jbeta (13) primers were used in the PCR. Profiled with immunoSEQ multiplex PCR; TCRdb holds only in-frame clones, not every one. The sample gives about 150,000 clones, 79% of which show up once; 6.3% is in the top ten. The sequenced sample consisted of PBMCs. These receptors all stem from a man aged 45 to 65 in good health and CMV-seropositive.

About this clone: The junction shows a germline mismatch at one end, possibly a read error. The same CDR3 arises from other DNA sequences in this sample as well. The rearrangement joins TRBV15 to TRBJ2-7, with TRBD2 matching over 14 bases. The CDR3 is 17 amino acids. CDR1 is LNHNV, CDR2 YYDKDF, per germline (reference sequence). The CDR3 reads CATSRLGTSGSPYEQYF. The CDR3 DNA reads TGTGCCACTAGCAGACTTGGGACTAGCGGGAGCCCCTACGAGCAGTACTTC. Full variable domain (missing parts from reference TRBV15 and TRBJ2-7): DAMVIQNPRYQVTQFGKPVTLSCSQTLNHNVMYWYQQKSSQAPKLLFHYYDKDFNNEADTPDNFQSRRPNTSFCFLDIRSPGLGDTAMYLCATSRLGTSGSPYEQYFGPGTRLTVT.

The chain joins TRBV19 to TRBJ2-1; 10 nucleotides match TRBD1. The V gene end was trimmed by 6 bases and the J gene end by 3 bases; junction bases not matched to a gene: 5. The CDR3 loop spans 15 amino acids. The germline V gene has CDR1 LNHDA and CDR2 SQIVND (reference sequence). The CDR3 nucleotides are TGTGCCAGTAGAGACCGGGACAGGGGCTACAATGAGCAGTTCTTC. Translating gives CASRDRDRGYNEQFF. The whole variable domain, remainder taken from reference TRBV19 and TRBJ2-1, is DGGITQSPKYLFRKEGQNVTLSCEQNLNHDAMYWYRQDPGQGLRLIYYSQIVNDFQKGDIAEGYSVSREKKESFPLTVTSAQKNPTAFYLCASRDRDRGYNEQFFGPGTRLTVL.

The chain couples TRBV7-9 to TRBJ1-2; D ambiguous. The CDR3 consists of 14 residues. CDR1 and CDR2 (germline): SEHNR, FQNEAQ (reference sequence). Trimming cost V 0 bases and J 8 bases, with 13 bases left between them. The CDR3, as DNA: TGTGCCAGCAGCTTAGCAAGCGGCCGGTTGGGCTACACCTTC. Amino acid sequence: CASSLASGRLGYTF. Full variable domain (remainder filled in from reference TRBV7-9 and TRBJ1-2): DTGVSQNPRHKITKRGQNVTFRCDPISEHNRLYWYRQTLGQGPEFLTYFQNEAQLEKSRLLSDRFSAERPKGSFSTLEIQRTEQGDSAMYLCASSLASGRLGYTFGSGTRLTVV.

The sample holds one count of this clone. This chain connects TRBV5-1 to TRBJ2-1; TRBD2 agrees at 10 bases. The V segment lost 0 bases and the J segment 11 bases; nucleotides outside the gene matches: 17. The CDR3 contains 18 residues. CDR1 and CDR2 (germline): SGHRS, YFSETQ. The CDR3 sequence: CASSLDPSGSSGDIQQFF. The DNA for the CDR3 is TGCGCCAGCAGCTTGGATCCTAGCGGGAGTTCAGGGGATATTCAGCAGTTCTTC.

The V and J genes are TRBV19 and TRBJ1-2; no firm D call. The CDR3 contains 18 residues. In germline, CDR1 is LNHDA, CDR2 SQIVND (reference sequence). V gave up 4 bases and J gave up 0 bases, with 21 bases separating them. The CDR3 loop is CASSTRYLETLPNYGYTF. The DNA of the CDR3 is TGTGCCAGTAGTACCCGGTATTTAGAGACTCTACCTAACTATGGCTACACCTTC.

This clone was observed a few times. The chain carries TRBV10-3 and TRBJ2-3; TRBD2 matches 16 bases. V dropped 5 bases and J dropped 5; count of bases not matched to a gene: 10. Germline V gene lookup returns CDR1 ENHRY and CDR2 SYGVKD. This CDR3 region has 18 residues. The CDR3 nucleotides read TGTGCCATCAGTTCGGGACTAGCGGGGGGGCCCCGTGGAGATACGCAGTATTTT. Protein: CAISSGLAGGPRGDTQYF.

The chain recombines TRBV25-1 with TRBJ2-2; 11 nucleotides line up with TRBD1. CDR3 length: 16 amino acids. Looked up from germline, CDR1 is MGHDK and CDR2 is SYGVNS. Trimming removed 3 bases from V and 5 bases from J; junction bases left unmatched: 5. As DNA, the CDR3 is TGTGCCAGCAGTGACGCGGGACAGGGGGGAACCGGGGAGCTGTTTTTT. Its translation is CASSDAGQGGTGELFF. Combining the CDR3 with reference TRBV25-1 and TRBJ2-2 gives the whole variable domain EADIYQTPRYLVIGTGKKITLECSQTMGHDKMYWYQQDPGMELHLIHYSYGVNSTEKGDLSSESTVSRIRTEHFPLTLESARPSHTSQYLCASSDAGQGGTGELFFGEGSRLTVL.

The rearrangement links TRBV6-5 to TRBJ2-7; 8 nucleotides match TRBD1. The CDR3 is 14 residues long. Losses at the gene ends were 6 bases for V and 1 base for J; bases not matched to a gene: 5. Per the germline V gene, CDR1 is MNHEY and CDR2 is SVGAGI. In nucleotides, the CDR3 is TGTGCCAGCAGCAGGGACAGGAGGTCCTACGAGCAGTACTTC. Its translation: CASSRDRRSYEQYF.

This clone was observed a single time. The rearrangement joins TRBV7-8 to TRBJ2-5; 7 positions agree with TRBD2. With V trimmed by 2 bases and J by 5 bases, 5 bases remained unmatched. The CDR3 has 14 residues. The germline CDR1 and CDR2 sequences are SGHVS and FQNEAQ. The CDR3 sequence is CASSLTQGGETQYF. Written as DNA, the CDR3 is TGTGCCAGCAGCTTAACCCAGGGAGGGGAGACCCAGTACTTC.

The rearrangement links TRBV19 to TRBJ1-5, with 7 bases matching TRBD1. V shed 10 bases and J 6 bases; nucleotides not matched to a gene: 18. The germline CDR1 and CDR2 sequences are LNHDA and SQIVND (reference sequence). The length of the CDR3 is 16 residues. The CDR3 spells CATQAKTGTVSQPQHF. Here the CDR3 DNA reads TGTGCCACCCAAGCTAAGACAGGGACGGTCAGTCAGCCCCAGCATTTT.

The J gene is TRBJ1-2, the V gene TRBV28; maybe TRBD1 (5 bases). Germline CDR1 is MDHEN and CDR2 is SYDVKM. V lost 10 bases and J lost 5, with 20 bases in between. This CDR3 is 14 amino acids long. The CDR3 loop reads CATRDAGFGYGYTF. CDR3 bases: TGTGCCACCCGAGACGCAGGGTTTGGGTATGGCTACACCTTC.

The CDR3 region has the DNA TGTGCCACCAGCAGAGATGGCCTCGGCACAGATACGCAGTATTTT. It translates to CATSRDGLGTDTQYF. The chain uses TRBV15 and TRBJ2-3; D remains ambiguous. The germline CDR1 and CDR2 sequences are LNHNV and YYDKDF (reference sequence). The CDR3 length is 15 residues. Trimming removed 0 bases at V and 1 base at J, with 8 bases between.